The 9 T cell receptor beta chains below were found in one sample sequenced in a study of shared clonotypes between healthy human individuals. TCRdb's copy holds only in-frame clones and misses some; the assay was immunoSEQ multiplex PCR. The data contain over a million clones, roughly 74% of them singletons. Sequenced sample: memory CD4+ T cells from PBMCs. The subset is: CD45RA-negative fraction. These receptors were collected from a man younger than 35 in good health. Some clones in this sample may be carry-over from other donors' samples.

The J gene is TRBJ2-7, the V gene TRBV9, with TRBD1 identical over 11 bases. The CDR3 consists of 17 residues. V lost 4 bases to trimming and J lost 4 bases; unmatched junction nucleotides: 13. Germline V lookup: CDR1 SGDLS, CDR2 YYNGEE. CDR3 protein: CASSPPTGTGGEYEQYF. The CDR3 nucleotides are TGTGCCAGCAGCCCCCCCACCGGGACAGGGGGTGAGTACGAGCAGTACTTC.

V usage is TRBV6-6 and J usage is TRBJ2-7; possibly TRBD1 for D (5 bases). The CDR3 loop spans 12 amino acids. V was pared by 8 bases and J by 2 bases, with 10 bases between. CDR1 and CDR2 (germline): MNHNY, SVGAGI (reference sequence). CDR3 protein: CASADSPYEQYF. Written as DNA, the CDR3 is TGTGCCAGCGCAGACAGCCCCTACGAGCAGTACTTC.

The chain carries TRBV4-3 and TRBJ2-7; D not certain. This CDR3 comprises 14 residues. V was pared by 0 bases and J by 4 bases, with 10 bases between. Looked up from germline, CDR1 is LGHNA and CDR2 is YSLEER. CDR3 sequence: CASSQDVGLYEQYF. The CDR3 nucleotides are TGCGCCAGCAGCCAAGATGTGGGTCTTTACGAGCAGTACTTC.

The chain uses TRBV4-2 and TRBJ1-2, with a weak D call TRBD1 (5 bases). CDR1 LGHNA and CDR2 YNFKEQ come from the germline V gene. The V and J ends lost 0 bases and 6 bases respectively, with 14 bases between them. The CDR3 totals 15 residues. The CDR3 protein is CASSQEGRDLDGYTF. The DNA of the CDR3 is TGTGCCAGCAGCCAAGAGGGCAGGGACTTAGATGGCTACACCTTC.

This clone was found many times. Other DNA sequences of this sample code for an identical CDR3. The chain's CDR3 is CASSYLQIQETQYF. The CDR3 DNA reads TGTGCCAGCAGTTACTTACAGATCCAAGAGACCCAGTACTTC. This chain joins TRBV28 and TRBJ2-5; D uncertain. The CDR3 consists of 14 residues. Trimming shortened V by 4 bases and J by 1 base, and 10 bases separated the two germline ends. Germline V gene sequence: CDR1 MDHEN, CDR2 SYDVKM.

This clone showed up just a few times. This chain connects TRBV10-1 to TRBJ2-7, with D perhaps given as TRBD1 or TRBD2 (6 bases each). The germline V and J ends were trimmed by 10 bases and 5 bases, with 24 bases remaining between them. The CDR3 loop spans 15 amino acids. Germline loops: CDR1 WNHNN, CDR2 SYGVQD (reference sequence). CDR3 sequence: CATPEVGGDIDEQYF. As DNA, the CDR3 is TGCGCCACCCCCGAGGTGGGGGGCGACATTGACGAGCAGTACTTC.

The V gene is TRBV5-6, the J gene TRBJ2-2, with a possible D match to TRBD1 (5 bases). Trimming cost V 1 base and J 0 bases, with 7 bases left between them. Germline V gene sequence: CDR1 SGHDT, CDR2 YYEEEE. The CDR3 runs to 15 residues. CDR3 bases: TGTGCCAGCAGCTTGCCCAGGGCGAACACCGGGGAGCTGTTTTTT. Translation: CASSLPRANTGELFF.

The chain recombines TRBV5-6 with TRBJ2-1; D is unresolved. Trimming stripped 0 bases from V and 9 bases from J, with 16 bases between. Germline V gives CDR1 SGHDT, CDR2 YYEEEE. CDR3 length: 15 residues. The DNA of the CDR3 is TGTGCCAGCAGCTTGGAACCTCCCGGGTTGGGTGAGCAGTTCTTC. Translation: CASSLEPPGLGEQFF.

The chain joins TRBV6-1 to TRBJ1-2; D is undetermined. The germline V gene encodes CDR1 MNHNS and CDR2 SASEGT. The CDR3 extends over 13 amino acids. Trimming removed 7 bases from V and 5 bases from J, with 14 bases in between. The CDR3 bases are TGTGCCAGCAATGTGGGATTAACGTATGGCTACACCTTC. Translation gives CASNVGLTYGYTF.